A selection of T cell receptor beta chains follows, all from one sample in a study of T cell repertoires in cytomegalovirus infection. TCRdb re-derived calls from the reads in MiXCR, one entry per CDR3 protein. In the table there are a few hundred thousand distinct CDR3 sequences, about a sixth of which are singletons. The specimen was PBMCs. These receptors all come from a human donor in good health (CMV status not recorded). Some clones in this sample may be carry-over from other donors' samples. Each CDR3 is given with its conserved first and last residue. A D gene is named only where the DNA matches it firmly. Expanded clones get a size class; other rows say once, few or many, or leave the size out.

TRBV20-1	few	TRBJ1-4	.	14	CSARWGAHNEKLFF	TGCAGTGCTAGATGGGGGGCACATAATGAAAAACTGTTTTTT
TRBV12-3/TRBV12-4	few	TRBJ1-1	.	13	CASSLQVRTEAFF	TGTGCCAGCAGTTTGCAGGTGAGGACTGAAGCTTTCTTT
TRBV5-5	many	TRBJ2-2	.	15	CASSFTTGNTGELFF	TGTGCCAGCAGCTTCACGACAGGGAACACCGGGGAGCTGTTTTTT
TRBV5-5	.	TRBJ1-1	.	13	CASSFRGDFEAFF	TGTGCCAGCAGCTTCCGCGGGGATTTTGAAGCTTTCTTT
TRBV6-5	.	TRBJ1-4	.	14	CASSYSQGNEKLFF	TGTGCCAGCAGTTACTCACAGGGTAATGAAAAACTGTTTTTT
TRBV19	once	TRBJ2-3	.	15	CASSSLVDGTDTQYF	TGTGCCAGTAGTTCCCTGGTCGATGGCACAGATACGCAGTATTTT
TRBV29-1	.	TRBJ2-5	TRBD1	13	CSGFGTGGETQYF	TGCAGCGGGTTTGGGACAGGCGGAGAGACCCAGTACTTC
TRBV4-3	few	TRBJ2-7	.	16	CASSQETQGFSYEQYF	TGCGCCAGCAGCCAAGAAACTCAGGGATTCTCCTACGAGCAGTACTTC
TRBV12-3/TRBV12-4	many	TRBJ1-5	.	13	CASSPDGNQPQHF	TGTGCCAGCAGTCCCGACGGAAATCAGCCCCAGCATTTT
TRBV12-3/TRBV12-4	few	TRBJ1-4	TRBD1	15	CASSSGDRGGRKLFF	TGTGCCAGCAGTTCAGGGGACAGGGGGGGTCGAAAACTGTTTTTT
TRBV4-1	.	TRBJ2-7	.	17	CASSHPGTGTVSYEQYF	TGCGCCAGCAGCCATCCCGGGACCGGGACGGTCTCCTACGAGCAGTACTTC
TRBV28	many	TRBJ1-2	.	14	CASSFPGPRYGYTF	TGTGCCAGCAGTTTTCCAGGGCCACGCTATGGCTACACCTTC
TRBV4-1	once	TRBJ2-2	.	14	CASSHGEDTGELFF	TGCGCCAGCAGCCACGGAGAGGACACCGGGGAGCTGTTTTTT
TRBV7-6	.	TRBJ2-4	.	17	CASSQRRGPLAKNIQYF	TGTGCCAGCAGCCAGCGGCGGGGCCCCCTTGCCAAAAACATTCAGTACTTC
TRBV11-2	few	TRBJ2-2	.	16	CASSFITGAITGELFF	TGTGCCAGCAGCTTTATTACGGGGGCGATCACCGGGGAGCTGTTTTTT
TRBV27	.	TRBJ2-2	.	14	CASSTGLFTGELFF	TGTGCCAGCAGTACAGGGCTTTTTACCGGGGAGCTGTTTTTT
TRBV7-2	.	TRBJ2-5	.	14	CASSSHRLGETQYF	TGTGCCAGCAGCTCACACAGGTTGGGAGAGACCCAGTACTTC
TRBV7-9	few	TRBJ2-3	TRBD2	15	CASRLTGGSTDTQYF	TGTGCCAGCAGGTTGACGGGGGGAAGCACAGATACGCAGTATTTT
TRBV12-3/TRBV12-4	few	TRBJ2-3	.	15	CASSFYERIGDTQYF	TGTGCCAGCAGTTTTTACGAGCGGATAGGTGATACGCAGTATTTT
TRBV4-3	many	TRBJ2-5	TRBD1	15	CASSRTGTGGETQYF	TGCGCCAGCAGCCGTACTGGGACAGGGGGAGAGACCCAGTACTTC
TRBV20-1	.	TRBJ1-6	.	14	CSARVGSLDSPLHF	TGCAGTGCTAGAGTGGGATCCCTGGATTCACCCCTCCACTTT
TRBV7-6	.	TRBJ2-5	.	13	CASSFNWEETQYF	TGTGCCAGCAGCTTCAACTGGGAGGAGACCCAGTACTTC
TRBV28	many	TRBJ2-3	TRBD2	15	CASSLLSGTTDTQYF	TGTGCCAGCAGCCTCCTTAGCGGGACCACAGATACGCAGTATTTT
TRBV10-3	many	TRBJ1-6	.	16	CAISESDSSANSPLHF	TGTGCCATCAGTGAGTCGGACAGTTCGGCGAATTCACCCCTCCACTTT
TRBV6-1	.	TRBJ2-5	TRBD1	15	CASRPGTGLQETQYF	TGTGCCAGCAGGCCGGGGACAGGGCTACAAGAGACCCAGTACTTC
TRBV12-3/TRBV12-4	few	TRBJ1-2	.	14	CASSFGGASHGYTF	TGTGCCAGCAGTTTCGGGGGAGCAAGCCATGGCTACACCTTC
TRBV12-3/TRBV12-4	.	TRBJ1-3	.	12	CASSSLYNTIYF	TGTGCCAGCAGCAGCTTATACAACACCATATATTTT
TRBV5-1	.	TRBJ2-2	.	17	CASSLEGRGEDTGELFF	TGCGCCAGCAGCTTGGAGGGCAGGGGGGAAGACACCGGGGAGCTGTTTTTT
TRBV11-1	.	TRBJ2-7	.	14	CASSRRMASYEQYF	TGTGCCAGCAGCCGGCGGATGGCGTCCTACGAGCAGTACTTC
TRBV20-1	few	TRBJ1-5	.	17	CSAAPHRDRTSNQPQHF	TGCAGTGCTGCCCCTCACCGGGACCGGACAAGCAATCAGCCCCAGCATTTT
TRBV7-2	many	TRBJ1-1	.	14	CASSTGSPGTEAFF	TGTGCCAGCAGCACCGGCTCCCCCGGCACTGAAGCTTTCTTT
TRBV19	few	TRBJ1-2	.	13	CASSMSGFTGYTF	TGTGCCAGTAGTATGAGCGGGTTTACAGGCTACACCTTC
TRBV29-1	.	TRBJ2-3	.	13	CSVVDRGWDTQYF	TGCAGCGTTGTTGACCGGGGATGGGATACGCAGTATTTT
TRBV28	.	TRBJ1-6	.	12	CASSQFQAPLHF	TGTGCCAGCAGTCAGTTCCAGGCACCCCTCCACTTT
TRBV12-3/TRBV12-4	many	TRBJ1-3	.	15	CASSLPVSSGNTIYF	TGTGCCAGCAGTTTACCAGTTAGCTCTGGAAACACCATATATTTT
TRBV13	.	TRBJ2-5	TRBD2	16	CASSSRSGGDQETQYF	TGTGCCAGCAGCTCGCGTAGCGGGGGGGACCAAGAGACCCAGTACTTC
TRBV7-2	many	TRBJ2-4	TRBD1	14	CASGDRLAKNIQYF	TGTGCCAGCGGGGACAGGCTAGCCAAAAACATTCAGTACTTC
TRBV7-9	many	TRBJ2-1	.	11	CASSWRLGKFF	TGTGCCAGCAGCTGGCGGCTGGGGAAGTTCTTC
TRBV7-2	many	TRBJ2-1	.	15	CASSLVGSVDNEQFF	TGTGCCAGCAGCTTAGTGGGCTCGGTTGACAATGAGCAGTTCTTC
TRBV7-2	many	TRBJ2-7	TRBD2	15	CASSLASGGIYEQYF	TGTGCCAGCAGCTTAGCGTCGGGGGGGATCTACGAGCAGTACTTC
TRBV12-3/TRBV12-4	few	TRBJ1-5	.	13	CASSQMQAQPQHF	TGTGCCAGCAGTCAAATGCAGGCGCAGCCCCAGCATTTT
TRBV18	.	TRBJ2-1	TRBD1	17	CASSLGQQGFSYNEQFF	TGTGCCAGCTCACTGGGCCAACAGGGGTTTTCTTACAATGAGCAGTTCTTC
TRBV7-3	.	TRBJ2-1	TRBD2	15	CASSLVGGVNNEQFF	TGTGCCAGCAGCTTAGTGGGAGGGGTAAACAATGAGCAGTTCTTC
TRBV5-6	.	TRBJ2-1	TRBD1	14	CASSYGTAYNEQFF	TGTGCCAGCAGCTATGGGACAGCGTACAATGAGCAGTTCTTC
TRBV6-2/TRBV6-3	few	TRBJ2-3	.	16	CASSPRGRNSPDTQYF	TGTGCCAGCAGCCCGCGAGGGCGGAACAGCCCAGATACGCAGTATTTT
TRBV6-1	few	TRBJ1-2	.	15	CASSEWGRGRQGYTF	TGTGCCAGCAGTGAATGGGGCAGGGGAAGGCAAGGCTACACCTTC
TRBV20-1	once	TRBJ1-3	.	14	CSARRQVSGNTIYF	TGCAGTGCTAGGAGGCAGGTCTCTGGAAACACCATATATTTT
TRBV7-8	many	TRBJ2-5	TRBD1	16	CASSLEARGHAETQYF	TGTGCCAGCAGCTTAGAGGCGAGGGGGCACGCCGAGACCCAGTACTTC
TRBV6-5	few	TRBJ1-1	.	14	CASSTTGSDTEAFF	TGTGCCAGCAGTACTACAGGTTCAGACACTGAAGCTTTCTTT